The clone carrying this T cell receptor (beta chain) was found once. This sample stems from a study of shared clonotypes between healthy human individuals. The CDR3 is made up of 13 amino acids. Germline V CDR1 and CDR2: SNHLY, FYNNEI. V dropped 6 bases and J dropped 4 bases, with 12 bases sitting between them. Some 29,000 T cell genomes (roughly 220 ng DNA) went into each sorted-subset replicate. Assay used: immunoSEQ multiplex PCR; TCRdb lists only in-frame clones, some missing. The table has more than 200,000 clones, approximately 65% seen once. This TCR derives from a man in his thirties or forties in good health. Sequenced material: memory CD4+ T cells sorted from blood. This sample's subset: CD45RA-negative fraction. The chain links TRBV2 to TRBJ2-5; no clear D. The CDR3 DNA sequence: TGTGCCAGCAGCCGCCGGATCCCAGAGACCCAGTACTTC. Its translation is CASSRRIPETQYF.